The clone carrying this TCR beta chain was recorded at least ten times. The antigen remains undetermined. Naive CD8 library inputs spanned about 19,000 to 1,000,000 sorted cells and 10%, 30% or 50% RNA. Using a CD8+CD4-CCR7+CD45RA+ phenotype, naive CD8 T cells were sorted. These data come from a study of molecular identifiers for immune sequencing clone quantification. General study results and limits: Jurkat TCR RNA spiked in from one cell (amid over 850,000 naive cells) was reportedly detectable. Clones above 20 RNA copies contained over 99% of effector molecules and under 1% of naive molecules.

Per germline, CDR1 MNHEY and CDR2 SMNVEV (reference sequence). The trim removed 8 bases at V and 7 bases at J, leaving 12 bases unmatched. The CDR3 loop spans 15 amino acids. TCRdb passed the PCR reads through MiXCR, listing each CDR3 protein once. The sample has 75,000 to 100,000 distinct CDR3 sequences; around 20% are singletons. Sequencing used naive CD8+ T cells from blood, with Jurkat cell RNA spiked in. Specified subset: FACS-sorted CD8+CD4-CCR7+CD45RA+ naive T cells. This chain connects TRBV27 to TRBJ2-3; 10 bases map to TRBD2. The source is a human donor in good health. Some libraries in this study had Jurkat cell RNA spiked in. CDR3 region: CASSSSGTSVNTQYF. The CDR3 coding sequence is TGTGCCAGCTCTAGCTCCGGGACTAGCGTGAATACGCAGTATTTT.